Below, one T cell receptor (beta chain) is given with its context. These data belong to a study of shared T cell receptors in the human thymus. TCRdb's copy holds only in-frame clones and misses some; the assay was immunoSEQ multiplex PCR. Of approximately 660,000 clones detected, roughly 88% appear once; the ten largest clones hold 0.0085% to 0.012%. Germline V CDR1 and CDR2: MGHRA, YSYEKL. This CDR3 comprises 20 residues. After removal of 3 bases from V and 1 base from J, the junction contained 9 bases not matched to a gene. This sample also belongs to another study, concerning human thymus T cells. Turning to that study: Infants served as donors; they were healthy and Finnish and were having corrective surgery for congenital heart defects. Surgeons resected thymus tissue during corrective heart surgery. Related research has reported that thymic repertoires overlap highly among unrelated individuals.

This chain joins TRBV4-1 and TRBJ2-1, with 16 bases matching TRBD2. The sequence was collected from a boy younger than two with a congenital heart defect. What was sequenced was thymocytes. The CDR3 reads CASSQGGGTSGRGSYNEQFF. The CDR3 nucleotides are TGCGCCAGCAGCCAGGGGGGTGGGACTAGCGGGAGGGGATCCTACAATGAGCAGTTCTTC.